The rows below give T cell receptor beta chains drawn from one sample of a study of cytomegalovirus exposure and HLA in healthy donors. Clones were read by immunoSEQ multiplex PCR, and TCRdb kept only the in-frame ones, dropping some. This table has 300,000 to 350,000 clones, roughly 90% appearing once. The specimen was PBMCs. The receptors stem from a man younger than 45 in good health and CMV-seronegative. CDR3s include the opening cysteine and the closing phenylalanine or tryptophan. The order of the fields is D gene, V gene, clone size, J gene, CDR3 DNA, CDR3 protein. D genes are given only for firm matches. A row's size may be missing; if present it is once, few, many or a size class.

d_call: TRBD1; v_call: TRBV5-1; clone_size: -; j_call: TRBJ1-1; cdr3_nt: TGCGCCAGCAGCGGGACAGGGACGGACACTGAAGCTTTCTTT; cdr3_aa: CASSGTGTDTEAFF
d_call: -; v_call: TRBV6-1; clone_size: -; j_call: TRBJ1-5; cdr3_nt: TGTGCCAGCAGTGATTCAAAGGGTACAGGAAGGTTTAGCAATCAGCCCCAGCATTTT; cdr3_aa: CASSDSKGTGRFSNQPQHF
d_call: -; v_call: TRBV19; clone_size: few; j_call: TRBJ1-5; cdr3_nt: TGTGCCAGCCACGGGTATAATAGCAATCAGCCCCAGCATTTT; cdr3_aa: CASHGYNSNQPQHF
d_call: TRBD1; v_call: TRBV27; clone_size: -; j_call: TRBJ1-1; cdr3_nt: TGTGCCAGCAGCCGGACAGGACAGAGGGGTAGCACTGAAGCTTTCTTT; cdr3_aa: CASSRTGQRGSTEAFF
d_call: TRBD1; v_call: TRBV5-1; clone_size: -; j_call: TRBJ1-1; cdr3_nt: TGCGCCAGCAGCCGGACAGGGGATCAAGCTTTCTTT; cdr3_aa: CASSRTGDQAFF
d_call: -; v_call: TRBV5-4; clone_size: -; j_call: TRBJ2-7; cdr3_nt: TGTGCCAGCAGCCGCGGGGCCCCGGGGTCCTACGAGCAGTACTTC; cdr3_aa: CASSRGAPGSYEQYF
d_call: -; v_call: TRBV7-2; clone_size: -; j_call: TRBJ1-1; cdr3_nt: TGTGCCAGCAGCTTGGGACTGCCTAACACTGAAGCTTTCTTT; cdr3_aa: CASSLGLPNTEAFF
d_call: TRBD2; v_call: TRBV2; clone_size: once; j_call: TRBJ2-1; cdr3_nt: TGTGCCAGCTCTGGGACTAGCGGGGCCTATGCAAGTCAGCAGTTCTTC; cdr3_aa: CASSGTSGAYASQQFF
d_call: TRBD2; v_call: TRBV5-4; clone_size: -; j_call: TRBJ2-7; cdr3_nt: TGTGCCAGCAGCTTGGAGCGGGGGGGTGCCTACGAGCAGTACTTC; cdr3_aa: CASSLERGGAYEQYF
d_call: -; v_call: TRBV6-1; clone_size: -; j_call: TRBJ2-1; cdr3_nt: TGTGCCAGCTCTAATGAGCAGTTCTTC; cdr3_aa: CASSNEQFF
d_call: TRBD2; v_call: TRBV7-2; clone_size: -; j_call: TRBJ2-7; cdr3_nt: TGTGCCAGCAGCCCGGGACTAGTAAACTACGAGCAGTACTTC; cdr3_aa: CASSPGLVNYEQYF
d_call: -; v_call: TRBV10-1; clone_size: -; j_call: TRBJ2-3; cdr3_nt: TGCGCCAGCAGCCACGGGGTTGCAGATACGCAGTATTTT; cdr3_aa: CASSHGVADTQYF
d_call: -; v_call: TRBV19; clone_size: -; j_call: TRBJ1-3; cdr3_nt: TGTGCCAGTAGTATTACAGGGCCTGGAAACACCATATATTTT; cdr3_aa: CASSITGPGNTIYF
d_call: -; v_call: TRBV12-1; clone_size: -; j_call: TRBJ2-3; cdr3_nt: TGTGCCAGCAGCTCCTGGACTAGCGGGGTGGCGGGCACAGATACGCAGTATTTT; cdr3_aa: CASSSWTSGVAGTDTQYF
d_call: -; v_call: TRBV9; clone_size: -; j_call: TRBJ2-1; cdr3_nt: TGTGCCAGCAGACGGGGGGCCCCTCCTCGTGCGGGCAATGAGCAGTTCTTC; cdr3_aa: CASRRGAPPRAGNEQFF
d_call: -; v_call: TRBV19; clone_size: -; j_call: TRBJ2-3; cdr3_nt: TGTGCCAGTAGTGATGGAGTGAGCACAGATACGCAGTATTTT; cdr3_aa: CASSDGVSTDTQYF
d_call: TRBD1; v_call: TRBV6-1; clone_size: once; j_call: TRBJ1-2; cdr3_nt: TGTGCCAGCAGCCAAACAGGGGTTCAGGGCTACACCTTC; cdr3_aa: CASSQTGVQGYTF
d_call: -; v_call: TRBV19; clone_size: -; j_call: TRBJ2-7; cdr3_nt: TGTGCCAGTAGTTTCCGGGACACATACTACGAGCAGTACTTC; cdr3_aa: CASSFRDTYYEQYF
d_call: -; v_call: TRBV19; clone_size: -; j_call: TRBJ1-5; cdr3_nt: TGTGCCAGTAGTATCGGGGGTCAGCCCCAGCATTTT; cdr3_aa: CASSIGGQPQHF
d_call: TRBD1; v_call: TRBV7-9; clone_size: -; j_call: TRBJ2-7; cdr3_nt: TGTGCCAGCAGCTTAGCTCTCGGGACAGGGGCCTACGAGCAGTACTTC; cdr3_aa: CASSLALGTGAYEQYF
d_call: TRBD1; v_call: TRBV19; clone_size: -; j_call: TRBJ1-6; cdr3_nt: TGTGCCAGTAGAAACGCAGGGGGCAATTCACCCCTCCACTTT; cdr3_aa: CASRNAGGNSPLHF
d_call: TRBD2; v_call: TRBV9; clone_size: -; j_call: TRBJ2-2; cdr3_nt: TGTGCCAGCAGCGTAGGAGGACTAGCGGGAATCGGGGAGCTGTTTTTT; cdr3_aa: CASSVGGLAGIGELFF
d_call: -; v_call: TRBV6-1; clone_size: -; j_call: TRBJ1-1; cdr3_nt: TGTGCCAGCAGTGAACGGGGGGGCTCAAAGGACACTGAAGCTTTCTTT; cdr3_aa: CASSERGGSKDTEAFF
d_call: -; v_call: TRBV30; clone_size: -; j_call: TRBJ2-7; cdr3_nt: TGTGCCTGGAGTGTAGGAGGGGCAAGCTACGAGCAGTACTTC; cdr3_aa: CAWSVGGASYEQYF
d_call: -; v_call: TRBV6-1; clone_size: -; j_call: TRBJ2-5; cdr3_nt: TGTGCCAGCAGAATGTGGGGGGGCGGATTAGAGACCCAGTACTTC; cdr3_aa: CASRMWGGGLETQYF
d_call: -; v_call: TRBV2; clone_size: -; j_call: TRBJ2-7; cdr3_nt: TGTGCCAGCAGTCCCGCCCGAGACTGGACCTACGAGCAGTACTTC; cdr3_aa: CASSPARDWTYEQYF
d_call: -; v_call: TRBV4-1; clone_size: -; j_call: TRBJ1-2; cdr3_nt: TGCGCCAGCAGCCAGGGGGACATGGTGGGGGGCTACACCTTC; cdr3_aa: CASSQGDMVGGYTF
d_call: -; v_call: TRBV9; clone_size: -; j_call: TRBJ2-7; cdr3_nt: TGTGCCAGCAGCGCTGGGGGGACCCCGACCTACGAGCAGTACTTC; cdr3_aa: CASSAGGTPTYEQYF
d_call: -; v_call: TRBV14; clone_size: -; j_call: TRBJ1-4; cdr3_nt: TGTGCCAGCAGCCATTCGACAGATACTAATGAAAAACTGTTTTTT; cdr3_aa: CASSHSTDTNEKLFF
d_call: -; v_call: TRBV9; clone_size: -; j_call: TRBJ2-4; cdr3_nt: TGTGCCAGCAGCGTAAGCGGTGTGGGAAACATTCAGTACTTC; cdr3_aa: CASSVSGVGNIQYF
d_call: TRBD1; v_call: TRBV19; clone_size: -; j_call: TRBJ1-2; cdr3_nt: TGTGCCAGTACCCTATCCGGGACAGGCCCCAACTATGGCTACACCTTC; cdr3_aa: CASTLSGTGPNYGYTF
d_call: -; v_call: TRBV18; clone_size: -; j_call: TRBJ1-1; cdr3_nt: TGTGCCAGCTCGCCCGAGGCGAACACTGAAGCTTTCTTT; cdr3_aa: CASSPEANTEAFF
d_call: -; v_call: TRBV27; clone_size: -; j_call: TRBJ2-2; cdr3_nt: TGTGCCAGCAGTAGGGGGGGATTCGCGAACACCGGGGAGCTGTTTTTT; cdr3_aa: CASSRGGFANTGELFF
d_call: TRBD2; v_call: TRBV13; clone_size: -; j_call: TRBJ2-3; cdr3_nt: TGTGCCAGCAGTTGGGGACTAGCGGGTCCCTTCACAGATACGCAGTATTTT; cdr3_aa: CASSWGLAGPFTDTQYF
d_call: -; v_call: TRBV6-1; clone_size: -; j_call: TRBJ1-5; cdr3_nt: TGTGCCAGCAGTGTAACGGGAAGCAATCAGCCCCAGCATTTT; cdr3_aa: CASSVTGSNQPQHF
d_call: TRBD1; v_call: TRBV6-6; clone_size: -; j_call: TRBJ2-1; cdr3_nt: TGTGCCAGCAGTTACTTCCCCCGGGGACAGGGTCATGAGCAGTTCTTC; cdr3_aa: CASSYFPRGQGHEQFF
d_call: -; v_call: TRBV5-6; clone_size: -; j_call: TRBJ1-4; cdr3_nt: TGTGCCAGCAGCCTGTCAACTAATGAAAAACTGTTTTTT; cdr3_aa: CASSLSTNEKLFF
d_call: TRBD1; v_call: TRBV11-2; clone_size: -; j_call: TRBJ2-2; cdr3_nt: TGTGCCAGCAGTTCCCCTAGACAGGGGAGCGGGGAGCTGTTTTTT; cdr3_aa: CASSSPRQGSGELFF
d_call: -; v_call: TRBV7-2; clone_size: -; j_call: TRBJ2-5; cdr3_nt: TGTGCCAGCAGCTTAGCTCTTCCCCGGCTAGAAAAAGAGACCCAGTACTTC; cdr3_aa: CASSLALPRLEKETQYF
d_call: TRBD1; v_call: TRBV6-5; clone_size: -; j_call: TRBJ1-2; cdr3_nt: TGTGCCAGCAGCCCCGGGACAGGGAACTATGGCTACACCTTC; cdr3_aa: CASSPGTGNYGYTF